This T cell receptor beta chain was obtained from a study of Graves' ophthalmopathy and Graves' hyperthyroidism. In germline, CDR1 is MGHRA, CDR2 YSYEKL. The CDR3 extends over 14 amino acids. V was pared by 5 bases and J by 3 bases, with 3 bases of the junction left unmatched. Amplification from RNA transcripts yielded the TCR beta CDR3 regions. HTBI primers served in a first-round RT-PCR, which a second-round multiplex PCR followed. TCRdb re-called the multiplex PCR reads with MiXCR, one entry per CDR3 protein. In the table there are some 370,000 distinct CDR3 sequences, about a sixth of which are singletons. The table lists this clonotype with many counts.

The chain joins TRBV4-1 to TRBJ2-5; 10 bases match TRBD1. The receptor was derived from an adult woman with stable Graves' hyperthyroidism. The specimen sequenced was peripheral blood. CDR3 DNA sequence: TGCGCCAGCAGCTCCGGACAGGGGGAAGAGACCCAGTACTTC. It specifies CASSSGQGEETQYF.